The 27 T cell receptor beta chains below were found in one sample sequenced in a study of blood T cell repertoires in COVID-19. Repertoires were generated with immunoSEQ multiplex PCR, while TCRdb's copy carries only in-frame clones and drops some. There are around 200,000 clones in the sample; under 90% occur only once, and about 20% lies in the top ten. The sample consisted of peripheral blood. These receptors were obtained from a person aged 65 to 85 with COVID-19, enrolled during active disease.

The rearrangement uses TRBV7-9 and TRBJ2-7; D gene uncertain. V dropped 5 bases and J dropped 3 bases, with 8 bases sitting between them. Germline V gene sequence: CDR1 SEHNR, CDR2 FQNEAQ (reference sequence). CDR3 length: 12 amino acids. The DNA for the CDR3 is TGTGCCAGCAGCGGTAGAAGCTACGAGCAGTACTTC. This encodes CASSGRSYEQYF.

This sequence joins TRBV27 and TRBJ2-1; tentative D call: TRBD1 (6 bases). This CDR3 has 14 amino acids. The germline V gene has CDR1 MNHEY and CDR2 SMNVEV (reference sequence). V dropped 3 bases and J dropped 8 bases, with 14 bases sitting between them. CDR3 DNA sequence: TGTGCCAGCAGTTTGGATACAGGGCGACATGAGCAGTTCTTC. Protein sequence: CASSLDTGRHEQFF.

This clone was detected only a few times. CDR3 sequence reads: CASSPTGSGANVLTF. DNA for the CDR3: TGTGCCAGCAGCCCGACAGGCTCTGGGGCCAACGTCCTGACTTTC. The genes are TRBV7-3 and TRBJ2-6, with a weak D call TRBD1 (6 bases). Trimming removed 5 bases at V and 0 bases at J, with 8 bases between. Per the germline V gene, CDR1 is SGHTA and CDR2 is FQGTGA. This CDR3 is built from 15 residues.

V gene TRBV7-9 combines with J gene TRBJ2-7; 12 nucleotides align to TRBD1. V was pared by 5 bases and J by 6 bases, with 11 bases of the junction left unmatched. The germline V gene encodes CDR1 SEHNR and CDR2 FQNEAQ (reference sequence). This CDR3 has 16 amino acids. The CDR3 loop is CASSPNPGQGAPEQYF. The CDR3 region has the DNA TGTGCCAGCAGCCCCAACCCGGGACAGGGGGCCCCCGAGCAGTACTTC.

The chain employs TRBV25-1 and TRBJ2-7; no clear D. CDR3 length equals 13 residues. The germline CDR1 and CDR2 sequences are MGHDK and SYGVNS. V gave up 3 bases and J gave up 3 bases, with 9 bases separating them. The CDR3 nucleotides read TGTGCCAGCAGTGACCTCGTCAGCTACGAGCAGTACTTC. The encoded protein is CASSDLVSYEQYF.

The genes are TRBV10-3 and TRBJ1-5; 10 bases match TRBD1. Germline-derived CDR1 and CDR2 are ENHRY and SYGVKD. V trimming: 11 bases; J trimming: 3 bases; junction bases outside the gene matches: 13. The CDR3 extends over 16 amino acids. CDR3 in DNA: TGTGCCGCAGGAGGACAGGGGGGCAGTATCAATCAGCCCCAGCATTTT. Residues: CAAGGQGGSINQPQHF.

CDR3 loop: CASSQDRDRVGQPQHF. CDR3 nucleotide sequence: TGCGCCAGCAGCCAAGATAGGGACAGGGTAGGTCAGCCCCAGCATTTT. This sequence joins TRBV4-1 and TRBJ1-5; 9 positions agree with TRBD1. The V gene end was trimmed by 0 bases and the J gene end by 6 bases; junction bases not matched to a gene: 6. Germline lookup yields CDR1 MGHRA and CDR2 YSYEKL. The CDR3 totals 16 residues.

This chain joins TRBV6-1 and TRBJ1-2, with D maybe TRBD1 (6 bases). Per germline, CDR1 MNHNS and CDR2 SASEGT. Trimming stripped 2 bases from V and 8 bases from J, with 15 bases between. The CDR3 spans 14 residues. For the CDR3, the DNA is TGTGCCAGCAGTGAATTTACAGGGCCCGTGGGCTACACCTTC. This translates into CASSEFTGPVGYTF.

V gene TRBV28 combines with J gene TRBJ2-7; 9 bases are shared with TRBD1. CDR3 size: 14 residues. Germline CDR1 MDHEN, CDR2 SYDVKM. Trimming cost V 7 bases and J 4 bases; bases outside gene matches: 8. In DNA form, the CDR3 reads TGTGCCAGCAAAACGGACAGGGGTTCATACGAGCAGTACTTC. It encodes CASKTDRGSYEQYF.

The chain carries TRBV10-3 and TRBJ1-1; D perhaps matches TRBD1 (5 bases). The CDR3 totals 15 residues. Germline values: CDR1 ENHRY, CDR2 SYGVKD. V dropped 0 bases and J dropped 3 bases, with 11 bases sitting between them. CDR3 nucleotide sequence: TGTGCCATCAGTGAGTCGGAGGGGAAGGACACTGAAGCTTTCTTT. Its protein product is CAISESEGKDTEAFF.

Many counts were recorded for this clone. The chain has TRBV4-3 and TRBJ2-7; possibly TRBD1 for D (6 bases). This CDR3 contains 15 residues. Deletions cut 3 bases from V and 0 bases from J, with 12 bases between. CDR1 is LGHNA, CDR2 YSLEER, per germline. The CDR3 reads CASSQYRDISYEQYF. The CDR3 DNA sequence: TGCGCCAGCAGCCAGTACCGGGACATCTCCTACGAGCAGTACTTC.

The gene calls are TRBV5-5 and TRBJ2-4, with TRBD1 matching over 7 bases. The CDR3 is 17 amino acids. CDR1 is SGHKS, CDR2 YYEKEE, per germline (reference sequence). V trimming: 4 bases; J trimming: 0 bases; junction bases outside the gene matches: 10. As DNA, the CDR3 is TGTGCCAGCAGCAACCCGGGACAGATAATAGCCAAAAACATTCAGTACTTC. Amino acids: CASSNPGQIIAKNIQYF.

The genes are TRBV5-1 and TRBJ2-2, with D possibly being TRBD1 (5 bases). This CDR3 spans 17 amino acids. The ends were cut back, 4 bases at V and 1 base at J, with 17 bases in the middle. CDR1 and CDR2 from the germline V gene are SGHRS and YFSETQ. CDR3 residues: CASSPRSQTGNTGELFF. The DNA of the CDR3 is TGCGCCAGCAGCCCGAGGTCGCAAACAGGGAACACCGGGGAGCTGTTTTTT.

A few counts support this clone. The V gene is TRBV19, the J gene TRBJ2-1; 7 bases fit TRBD2. CDR3 size: 15 residues. CDR1 and CDR2 (germline): LNHDA, SQIVND (reference sequence). V lost 3 bases, J lost 9 bases, and 11 bases stayed unmatched. CDR3 bases: TGTGCCAGTAGTATCGACGCGGGAGTGCATGGTGAGCAGTTCTTC. This encodes CASSIDAGVHGEQFF.

In this sample, this clone turned up a few times. The chain is built from TRBV7-9 and TRBJ1-6; D not certain. Germline loops: CDR1 SEHNR, CDR2 FQNEAQ (reference sequence). The CDR3 consists of 12 residues. Trimming removed 0 bases from V and 13 bases from J, with 7 bases in between. The CDR3 coding sequence is TGTGCCAGCAGCTTAGCTTCTTCGCCCCTCCACTTT. It specifies CASSLASSPLHF.

The chain couples TRBV15 to TRBJ1-5; maybe TRBD1 (5 bases). Trimming took off 3 bases at V and 1 base at J, with 10 bases between the two ends. The germline gives CDR1 LNHNV, CDR2 YYDKDF (reference sequence). This CDR3 is 15 amino acids long. In nucleotides, the CDR3 is TGTGCCACCAGCAGGAGACAGCCCAGCAATCAGCCCCAGCATTTT. This codes for CATSRRQPSNQPQHF.

This clone was counted a single time. In nucleotides, the CDR3 is TGTGCCAGTAGCAGGGACAGACTAACTAACAATCAGCCCCAGCATTTT. Its translation: CASSRDRLTNNQPQHF. The J gene is TRBJ1-5, the V gene TRBV19, with 7 bases lining up with TRBD1. CDR1 and CDR2 (germline): LNHDA, SQIVND (reference sequence). V shed 6 bases, J shed 3 bases, and the junction held 11 bases outside the gene matches. The CDR3 spans 16 residues.

The J gene is TRBJ1-5, the V gene TRBV3-1 (or the pseudogene TRBV3-2); TRBD1 aligns across 7 bases. The CDR3 has 13 residues. Germline CDR1 LGHDT, CDR2 YNNKEL (reference sequence). Trimming removed 3 bases from V and 6 bases from J; junction bases left unmatched: 2. The CDR3, as DNA: TGTGCCAGCAGCCAGGGGACAGTTCAGCCCCAGCATTTT. It translates to CASSQGTVQPQHF.

The chain uses TRBV5-1 and TRBJ2-1; possibly TRBD2 for D (7 bases). CDR3 length: 15 amino acids. V gave up 0 bases and J gave up 7 bases, with 14 bases separating them. The V gene's germline CDR1 is SGHRS and CDR2 YFSETQ. CDR3 nucleotides: TGCGCCAGCAGCTTGGGTGGGGGGGCTTTGAATGAGCAGTTCTTC. Amino acid sequence: CASSLGGGALNEQFF.

V gene TRBV27 combines with J gene TRBJ2-1, with D unresolved. The V end was cut by 8 bases, the J end by 4 bases, with 12 bases between. Looked up from germline, CDR1 is MNHEY and CDR2 is SMNVEV (reference sequence). CDR3 size: 13 residues. The CDR3 DNA reads TGTGCCAGCGCGGAGCCCCCTTACAATGAGCAGTTCTTC. Encoded protein: CASAEPPYNEQFF.

The chain combines TRBV6-2 or TRBV6-3 with TRBJ2-1; unclear D gene. There are 12 residues in the CDR3. V was cut by 0 bases and J by 10 bases, with 7 bases left in between. Looked up from germline, CDR1 is MNHEY and CDR2 is SVGEGT. CDR3 in amino acids: CASSYSWREQFF. The CDR3 nucleotides read TGTGCCAGCAGTTACTCTTGGCGGGAGCAGTTCTTC.

The CDR3 spells CASSFRKTGGSQPQHF. The CDR3 bases are TGTGCCAGCAGCTTCCGTAAGACAGGGGGTTCTCAGCCCCAGCATTTT. The rearrangement links TRBV11-3 to TRBJ1-5; 9 bases map to TRBD1. Per the germline V gene, CDR1 is SGHNT and CDR2 is YENEEA. There are 16 residues in the CDR3. V trimming: 3 bases; J trimming: 6 bases; junction bases outside the gene matches: 9. The full variable domain, with the rest looked up from reference TRBV11-3 and TRBJ1-5, is EAGVVQSPRYKIIEKKQPVAFWCNPISGHNTLYWYLQNLGQGPELLIRYENEEAVDDSQLPKDRFSAERLKGVDSTLKIQPAELGDSAVYLCASSFRKTGGSQPQHFGDGTRLSIL.

V is TRBV2 and J is TRBJ1-6, with 7 bases fitting TRBD1. The germline gives CDR1 SNHLY, CDR2 FYNNEI. After removal of 6 bases from V and 13 bases from J, the junction contained 9 bases not matched to a gene. This CDR3 spans 13 amino acids. CDR3: CASRPTGLSPLHF. The CDR3 DNA sequence: TGTGCCAGCAGACCGACAGGGCTATCGCCCCTCCACTTT. The entire variable domain, with the rest obtained from reference TRBV2 and TRBJ1-6, is as follows: EPEVTQTPSHQVTQMGQEVILRCVPISNHLYFYWYRQILGQKVEFLVSFYNNEISEKSEIFDDQFSVERPDGSNFTLKIRSTKLEDSAMYFCASRPTGLSPLHFGNGTRLTVT.

The V gene is TRBV7-9, the J gene TRBJ2-1, with unresolved D. V lost 3 bases and J 0 bases, leaving 12 bases between the germline ends. The CDR3 runs 16 residues. CDR1 SEHNR and CDR2 FQNEAQ come from the germline V gene (reference sequence). The CDR3 sequence is CASSFIPGGSYNEQFF. Written as DNA, the CDR3 is TGTGCCAGCAGCTTTATACCCGGCGGCTCCTACAATGAGCAGTTCTTC.

V is TRBV27 and J is TRBJ1-2; possibly TRBD1 for D (6 bases). Trimming stripped 7 bases from V and 8 bases from J, with 14 bases between. The germline CDR1 and CDR2 sequences are MNHEY and SMNVEV (reference sequence). This CDR3 region has 12 residues. CDR3 DNA sequence: TGTGCCAGCACGGGACAACCTAAGGGCTACACCTTC. Its protein is CASTGQPKGYTF.

This sequence joins TRBV20-1 and TRBJ1-1; a possible D gene is TRBD1 (5 bases). Trimming removed 2 bases from V and 9 bases from J, with 7 bases in between. The CDR3 sequence is 10 residues long. Per germline, CDR1 DFQATT and CDR2 SNEGSKA (reference sequence). The chain's CDR3 is CSARQGQAFF. The CDR3 nucleotides read TGCAGTGCTAGACAGGGCCAAGCTTTCTTT.

The chain uses TRBV6-2 or TRBV6-3 and TRBJ2-7; 9 nucleotides line up with TRBD2. Germline CDR1 MNHEY, CDR2 SVGEGT. With 4 bases clipped from V and 4 bases from J, the junction kept 8 bases outside the gene matches. CDR3 size: 15 residues. The CDR3 DNA reads as TGTGCCAGCAGTTTCTATGCGGGAGGGTTGTACGAGCAGTACTTC. Its translation is CASSFYAGGLYEQYF.